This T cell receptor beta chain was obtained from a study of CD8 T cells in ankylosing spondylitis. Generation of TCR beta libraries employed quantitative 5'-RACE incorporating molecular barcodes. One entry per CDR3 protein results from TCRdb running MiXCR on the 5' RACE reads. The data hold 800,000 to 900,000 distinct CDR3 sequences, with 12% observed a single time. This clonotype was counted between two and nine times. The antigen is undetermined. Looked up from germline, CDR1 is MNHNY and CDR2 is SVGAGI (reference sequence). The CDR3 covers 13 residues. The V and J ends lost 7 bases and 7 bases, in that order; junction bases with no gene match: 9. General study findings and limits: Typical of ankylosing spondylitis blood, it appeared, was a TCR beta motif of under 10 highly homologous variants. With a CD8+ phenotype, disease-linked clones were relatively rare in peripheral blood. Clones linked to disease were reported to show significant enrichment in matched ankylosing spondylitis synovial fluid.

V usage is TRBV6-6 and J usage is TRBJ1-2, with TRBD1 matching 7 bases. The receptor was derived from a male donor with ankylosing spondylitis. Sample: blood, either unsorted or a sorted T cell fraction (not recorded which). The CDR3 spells CASTRGDSPGYTF. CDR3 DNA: TGTGCCAGCACCCGAGGGGACAGCCCTGGCTACACCTTC.